This is a list of T cell receptor beta chains from one sample in a study of OX40 agonist ivuxolimab in advanced cancers. The data were produced by immunoSEQ multiplex PCR, yet TCRdb's version contains in-frame clones alone and is incomplete. This table holds about 17,000 clones, around 80% found once. The material was CD4+ or CD8+ T cells sorted from blood, obtained in a trial of the OX40 agonist ivuxolimab. Receptors originate from an adult with an advanced solid tumor such as melanoma, head and neck, liver or kidney cancer. The CDR3 runs from the conserved cysteine through the conserved F or W. Each record gives: J gene, V gene, CDR3 protein.

>TRBJ2-2|TRBV5-6
CASSLRGLGTGELFF
>TRBJ1-2|TRBV7-9
CASISQGALDYGYTF
>TRBJ2-7|TRBV11-2
CASSLDFQAPYEQYF
>TRBJ1-1|TRBV6-6
CASSYSYGENTEAFF
>TRBJ2-5|TRBV15
CATSTIAGETQYF
>TRBJ1-2|TRBV27
CASSLSSGTGNIHGYTF
>TRBJ2-7|TRBV10-3
CAIKSPGTALYEQYF
>TRBJ2-1|TRBV7-3
CASSLSGGKEQFF
>TRBJ2-4|TRBV7-9
CASSFPGAKNIQYF
>TRBJ2-2|TRBV7-3
CASRLLAGDTGELFF
>TRBJ2-7|TRBV10-3
CAITSGPRVPLEQYF
>TRBJ2-2|TRBV10-3
CASRTGTSGPGTGELFF
>TRBJ1-6|TRBV6-5
CASSYNSPLHF
>TRBJ2-1|TRBV5-6
CASSPTWEAPYNEQFF
>TRBJ1-5|TRBV6-1
CASSEWGSDSNQPQHF
>TRBJ1-1|TRBV10-3
CAITRTGENTEAFF
>TRBJ2-7|TRBV27
CASRPPYEQYF
>TRBJ1-1|TRBV10-3
CAILVSLSSGNTEAFF
>TRBJ2-7|TRBV4-1
CASSQPKRAHEQYF
>TRBJ1-1|TRBV5-1
CASSIYRGQDTEAFF
>TRBJ2-3|TRBV9
CASSVGDTNTDTQYF
>TRBJ2-4|TRBV5-6
CASSLGDGNIQYF